One and the same sample provided the 4 T cell receptor beta chains below, sequenced in a study of CD8 T cell repertoires and HIV-1 epitope variants. No antigen has been identified for these receptors. The assay was immunoSEQ multiplex PCR, and TCRdb's table has in-frame clones only and misses some. The repertoire holds some 1,700 clones, with about two thirds as singletons. Sequencing was performed on cultured CD8+ T cells derived from PBMCs. The source is a male donor with HIV.

The chain couples TRBV27 to TRBJ2-7, with TRBD1 identical over 8 bases. The CDR3 length is 15 residues. Germline lookup yields CDR1 MNHEY and CDR2 SMNVEV (reference sequence). V shed 5 bases, J shed 4 bases, and the junction held 10 bases outside the gene matches. The CDR3 here is CASSLLADRVYEQYF. The CDR3 DNA sequence: TGTGCCAGCAGTCTCCTCGCGGACAGGGTATACGAGCAGTACTTC.

The V gene is TRBV10-3, the J gene TRBJ2-7; 7 bases align to TRBD2. Per the germline V gene, CDR1 is ENHRY and CDR2 is SYGVKD. V lost 4 bases and J lost 5; bases outside the gene matches: 2. The CDR3 extends over 12 amino acids. CDR3: CAISATSDEQYF. For the CDR3, the DNA is TGTGCCATCAGTGCAACTAGCGACGAGCAGTACTTC.

The V gene is TRBV2, the J gene TRBJ2-7; no clear D. V was cut by 6 bases and J by 0 bases, with 15 bases left in between. The CDR3 is 15 residues long. Germline CDR1 and CDR2: SNHLY and FYNNEI. CDR3 DNA: TGTGCCAGCAGCCGCAACAGTGGGGTCTCCTACGAGCAGTACTTC. The encoded protein is CASSRNSGVSYEQYF.

The chain carries TRBV6-1 and TRBJ2-1, with D unclear. The germline gives CDR1 MNHNS, CDR2 SASEGT. CDR3 size: 13 residues. Between the trimmed V and J ends, which lost 1 base and 9 bases, there was a span of 10 bases. DNA for the CDR3: TGTGCCAGCAGTGAAGGCGTCGGTGGTGAGCAGTTCTTC. It encodes CASSEGVGGEQFF.